The source of this TCR beta chain is a study of cytomegalovirus exposure and HLA in healthy donors. Study-wide findings and caveats: For most TCR sequences rarity was the rule, although some public TCRs occurred in many donors. Versus the roughly 690-donor mean, an Asian-associated ancestry cluster reportedly showed fewer N-insertions in a later analysis. Sequencing depth roughly uniform across donors was assumed in presence/absence analyses.

As for this clone: Its antigen is as yet unknown.

A multiplex PCR was run with 60 Vbeta primers and 13 Jbeta primers. Clones were sequenced by immunoSEQ multiplex PCR, and TCRdb holds only the in-frame ones, with some missing. The sample consists of about 160,000 clones, 60% to 80% of them appearing once. CDR1 and CDR2 (germline): LNHDA, SQIVND (reference sequence). The CDR3 is made up of 17 amino acids. The V segment lost 3 bases and the J segment 4 bases; nucleotides outside the gene matches: 6. The chain has TRBV19 and TRBJ1-4; 12 positions match TRBD1. The source material was PBMCs. This receptor was identified in a man aged 30-40 years in good health and CMV-seropositive. In nucleotides, the CDR3 is TGTGCCAGTAGTATCCGGGACAGGGGGCGTTTTAATGAAAAACTGTTTTTT. Encoded protein: CASSIRDRGRFNEKLFF.